This TCR gamma chain was recorded in a study of γδ T cells in repeated Plasmodium falciparum infection. This clone came up many times. TCRdb reanalysed the multiplex PCR reads via CATT. The sample has 25,000 to 30,000 gamma-chain clones, 2.5% to 3.5% seen once. The sample taken for sequencing was gamma-delta T cells from blood. The source is a pool of human donors (malaria-infected and uninfected, not separated).

The chain's CDR3 is CATWTCWSSDWIKTF. CDR3 bases: TGTGCCACCTGGACGTGCTGGAGTAGTGATTGGATCAAGACGTTT. V and J are TRGV3 and TRGJP2. The trim removed 6 bases at V and 2 bases at J, leaving 9 bases unmatched. Germline lookup yields CDR1 VTNTFY and CDR2 YDVSTARD (reference sequence). The CDR3 runs to 15 residues.